These 5 T cell receptor beta chains originate from one sample sequenced in a study of identical twins. Each CDR3 protein is one row after TCRdb ran MiXCR on the 5' RACE reads. The table shows 700,000 or so distinct CDR3 sequences, with around 8.6% occurring only once. These sequences were also reported in another study, on yellow fever vaccine responses in identical twins.

Sample: PBMCs. The receptor set was obtained from a woman younger than 30 in good health.

Only a few counts were recorded for this clonotype. The V and J genes are TRBV28 and TRBJ2-7, with D perhaps matching TRBD1 or TRBD2 (5 bases each). Germline V gene data show CDR1 as MDHEN and CDR2 as SYDVKM. V was clipped by 5 bases and J by 3 bases, with 14 bases between them. This CDR3 region has 14 residues. The chain's CDR3 is CASSPPGPGYEQYF. In DNA, the CDR3 is TGTGCCAGCAGTCCCCCGGGACCTGGCTACGAGCAGTACTTC.

In its sample, this clonotype was seen a few times. The gene calls are TRBV4-3 and TRBJ2-1; TRBD2 agrees at 9 bases. The germline CDR1 and CDR2 sequences are LGHNA and YSLEER. There are 16 residues in the CDR3. V was pared by 1 base and J by 3 bases, with 4 bases of the junction left unmatched. Here the CDR3 reads CASSQGRSGSYNEQFF. As DNA, the CDR3 is TGCGCCAGCAGCCAAGGACGTAGCGGGAGCTACAATGAGCAGTTCTTC.

This chain connects TRBV20-1 to TRBJ2-7; tentative D call: TRBD2 (5 bases). Trimming shortened V by 0 bases and J by 6 bases, and 9 bases separated the two germline ends. Germline assignment: CDR1 DFQATT and CDR2 SNEGSKA (reference sequence). The CDR3 runs 12 residues. The CDR3 loop reads CSARDRGGEQYF. The CDR3, as DNA: TGCAGTGCTAGAGATCGGGGTGGCGAGCAGTACTTC.

The chain has TRBV27 and TRBJ2-1; 12 bases agree with TRBD2. The CDR3 length is 17 residues. The junction had 12 bases not matched to a gene; V was cut back by 4 bases and J by 8 bases. Germline lookup yields CDR1 MNHEY and CDR2 SMNVEV (reference sequence). For the CDR3, the DNA is TGTGCCAGCAGTTGGGCCCCCCCTAGCGGGGGGGCCGATGAGCAGTTCTTC. It codes for CASSWAPPSGGADEQFF.

This clonotype was seen many times. This chain's CDR3 is CASSQDHGGYEQYF. In nucleotides, the CDR3 is TGCGCCAGCAGCCAAGATCATGGGGGATACGAGCAGTACTTC. This rearrangement joins TRBV4-3 to TRBJ2-7; D possibly uses TRBD1 or TRBD2 (5 bases each). The CDR3 is 14 residues long. Trimming removed 0 bases from V and 4 bases from J, with 10 bases in between. The germline CDR1 and CDR2 sequences are LGHNA and YSLEER.